The rows below give T cell receptor beta chains drawn from one sample of a study of blood T cell repertoires in COVID-19. Libraries were prepared by immunoSEQ multiplex PCR; TCRdb keeps only in-frame clonotypes and omits some of them. The sample comprises about 170,000 clones, approximately 86% of which are singletons, and 1% to 1.5% rests with the top ten. Material: peripheral blood. These receptors came from a man aged 60 to 75 who had recovered from COVID-19. The CDR3 runs from the conserved cysteine through the conserved F or W. Fields, in order: J gene, V gene, D gene, clone size, CDR3 DNA, CDR3 protein. The D gene is left open where the match is weak. Only some rows state a clone size, as once, few, many or a class for expanded clones.

J gene: TRBJ1-5
V gene: TRBV29-1
D gene: TRBD1
clone size: NA
CDR3 DNA: TGCAGCGTTCAGACAGGGACCCAGCCCCAGCATTTT
CDR3 protein: CSVQTGTQPQHF

J gene: TRBJ2-5
V gene: TRBV9
D gene: NA
clone size: NA
CDR3 DNA: TGTGCCAGCAGCGCCACGGGAAGTTCACAAGAGACCCAGTACTTC
CDR3 protein: CASSATGSSQETQYF

J gene: TRBJ2-7
V gene: TRBV3-1/TRBV3-2
D gene: NA
clone size: NA
CDR3 DNA: TGTGCCAGCAGCCAAGCGTTGACAACGAGCTCCTACGAGCAGTACTTC
CDR3 protein: CASSQALTTSSYEQYF

J gene: TRBJ1-4
V gene: TRBV5-8
D gene: NA
clone size: NA
CDR3 DNA: TGTGCCAGCAGCTCGCACCCGACCTCAGGGGCAACTAATGAAAAACTGTTTTTT
CDR3 protein: CASSSHPTSGATNEKLFF

J gene: TRBJ1-1
V gene: TRBV5-4
D gene: TRBD1
clone size: NA
CDR3 DNA: TGTGCCAGCAGCCTGTACAGGGGTGGAGGGGACACTGAAGCTTTCTTT
CDR3 protein: CASSLYRGGGDTEAFF

J gene: TRBJ1-6
V gene: TRBV6-6
D gene: NA
clone size: NA
CDR3 DNA: TGTGCCAGCAGCACCCTCTACTCCTATAATTCACCCCTCCACTTT
CDR3 protein: CASSTLYSYNSPLHF

J gene: TRBJ1-1
V gene: TRBV7-9
D gene: NA
clone size: NA
CDR3 DNA: TGTGCCAGCAGCACCGGGGAGACTGAAGCTTTCTTT
CDR3 protein: CASSTGETEAFF

J gene: TRBJ1-5
V gene: TRBV29-1
D gene: TRBD1
clone size: NA
CDR3 DNA: TGCAGCGTCGGACAGGGTCAGCCCCAGCATTTT
CDR3 protein: CSVGQGQPQHF

J gene: TRBJ1-2
V gene: TRBV4-2
D gene: TRBD1
clone size: NA
CDR3 DNA: TGTGCCAGCAGCCAAGATTGGGTTTGGGGACAGGGGGTAAAAGACTATGGCTACACCTTC
CDR3 protein: CASSQDWVWGQGVKDYGYTF

J gene: TRBJ2-5
V gene: TRBV7-9
D gene: TRBD2
clone size: NA
CDR3 DNA: TGTGCCAGCAGCACACTGACTAGCGCGGAACCCCAAGAGACCCAGTACTTC
CDR3 protein: CASSTLTSAEPQETQYF

J gene: TRBJ2-1
V gene: TRBV27
D gene: TRBD1
clone size: NA
CDR3 DNA: TGTGCCAGCAGTCAGCCCCGACAGGGCAATGAGCAGTTCTTC
CDR3 protein: CASSQPRQGNEQFF

J gene: TRBJ1-2
V gene: TRBV13
D gene: NA
clone size: NA
CDR3 DNA: TGTGCCAGCAGCTTATATTCGTCAGAAGGCTACACCTTC
CDR3 protein: CASSLYSSEGYTF

J gene: TRBJ1-2
V gene: TRBV7-2
D gene: NA
clone size: NA
CDR3 DNA: TGTGCCAGCAGCCCCTTGGACTTCACTGGGGGCTACACCTTC
CDR3 protein: CASSPLDFTGGYTF

J gene: TRBJ2-1
V gene: TRBV11-3
D gene: TRBD2
clone size: NA
CDR3 DNA: TGTGCCAGCAGCTTGGAAGCGGGGAGTGAGCAGTTCTTC
CDR3 protein: CASSLEAGSEQFF

J gene: TRBJ1-1
V gene: TRBV12-5
D gene: TRBD1
clone size: NA
CDR3 DNA: TGTGCTAGTGGTTCGAACCTACAGGGGGAAGCTTTCTTT
CDR3 protein: CASGSNLQGEAFF

J gene: TRBJ2-7
V gene: TRBV4-1
D gene: NA
clone size: NA
CDR3 DNA: TGCGCCAGCAGCCAAGAGGGAGCTTCTTCCTACGAGCAGTACTTC
CDR3 protein: CASSQEGASSYEQYF

J gene: TRBJ1-5
V gene: TRBV6-2/TRBV6-3
D gene: TRBD1
clone size: NA
CDR3 DNA: TGTGCCAGCAGCCGACGACAGGGGTGGAGGGATCAGCCCCAGCATTTT
CDR3 protein: CASSRRQGWRDQPQHF

J gene: TRBJ2-1
V gene: TRBV6-6
D gene: TRBD2
clone size: NA
CDR3 DNA: TGTGCCAGCAGTTTCGGGGGGGCGAATGAGCAGTTCTTC
CDR3 protein: CASSFGGANEQFF

J gene: TRBJ1-1
V gene: TRBV6-2/TRBV6-3
D gene: NA
clone size: NA
CDR3 DNA: TGTGCCAGCAGCCAAAGACAAACCACTGAAGCTTTCTTT
CDR3 protein: CASSQRQTTEAFF

J gene: TRBJ2-2
V gene: TRBV3-1/TRBV3-2
D gene: TRBD2
clone size: NA
CDR3 DNA: TGTGCCAGCGGGGTGGGACTAGTCGAGACCGGGGAGCTGTTTTTT
CDR3 protein: CASGVGLVETGELFF

J gene: TRBJ2-4
V gene: TRBV5-6
D gene: TRBD1
clone size: NA
CDR3 DNA: TGTGCCAGCAGCGGACAGGTTGGGGACATTCAGTACTTC
CDR3 protein: CASSGQVGDIQYF

J gene: TRBJ1-5
V gene: TRBV30
D gene: NA
clone size: few
CDR3 DNA: TGTGCCTGGAGTCCCCCGGGAGGAAGGCCCCAGCATTTT
CDR3 protein: CAWSPPGGRPQHF

J gene: TRBJ1-6
V gene: TRBV3-1/TRBV3-2
D gene: TRBD1
clone size: NA
CDR3 DNA: TGTGCCAGCAGCCAGTACAGGGGTAATAATTCACCCCTCCACTTT
CDR3 protein: CASSQYRGNNSPLHF

J gene: TRBJ2-7
V gene: TRBV4-2
D gene: NA
clone size: NA
CDR3 DNA: TGTGCCAGCAGCCCGAGGGACGGGAGCTCCTACGAGCAGTACTTC
CDR3 protein: CASSPRDGSSYEQYF

J gene: TRBJ1-2
V gene: TRBV6-5
D gene: NA
clone size: NA
CDR3 DNA: TGTGCCAGCAGTTACTCCGGCACACAGCCCTACTATGGCTACACCTTC
CDR3 protein: CASSYSGTQPYYGYTF

J gene: TRBJ1-2
V gene: TRBV30
D gene: NA
clone size: few
CDR3 DNA: TGTGCCTGGAGTCCCTCGGAGGGCTACACCTTC
CDR3 protein: CAWSPSEGYTF

J gene: TRBJ2-1
V gene: TRBV5-1
D gene: TRBD2
clone size: NA
CDR3 DNA: TGCGCCAGCCAGCGGGGGGGCTTCTACAATGAGCAGTTCTTC
CDR3 protein: CASQRGGFYNEQFF

J gene: TRBJ2-7
V gene: TRBV5-4
D gene: NA
clone size: NA
CDR3 DNA: TGTGCCAGCAGCTTTGTGGGGGCTGACGAGCAGTACTTC
CDR3 protein: CASSFVGADEQYF

J gene: TRBJ1-5
V gene: TRBV6-6
D gene: NA
clone size: once
CDR3 DNA: TGTGCCAGCAGTTACGGGGGGGCCGAAGATCAGCCCCAGCATTTT
CDR3 protein: CASSYGGAEDQPQHF

J gene: TRBJ1-5
V gene: TRBV25-1
D gene: NA
clone size: NA
CDR3 DNA: TGTGCCAGCGGCGGGACGGGGAATCAGCCCCAGCATTTT
CDR3 protein: CASGGTGNQPQHF

J gene: TRBJ1-5
V gene: TRBV2
D gene: NA
clone size: NA
CDR3 DNA: TGTGCCAGCGAGAGCCCGGGGAATCAGCCCCAGCATTTT
CDR3 protein: CASESPGNQPQHF

J gene: TRBJ1-6
V gene: TRBV2
D gene: NA
clone size: NA
CDR3 DNA: TGTGCCAGCCATACAGGGTCCTATAATTCACCCCTCCACTTT
CDR3 protein: CASHTGSYNSPLHF

J gene: TRBJ1-2
V gene: TRBV6-5
D gene: NA
clone size: once
CDR3 DNA: TGTGCCAGCAGTTACTCGCCGGGGAACTATGGCTACACCTTC
CDR3 protein: CASSYSPGNYGYTF

J gene: TRBJ1-5
V gene: TRBV30
D gene: NA
clone size: NA
CDR3 DNA: TGTGCCTGGAGTTCGGGGGGCGATCAGCCCCAGCATTTT
CDR3 protein: CAWSSGGDQPQHF

J gene: TRBJ2-1
V gene: TRBV30
D gene: TRBD2
clone size: once
CDR3 DNA: TGTGCCTGGACCGGGACTAGCGGATCGAGCTCCTACAATGAGCAGTTCTTC
CDR3 protein: CAWTGTSGSSSYNEQFF

J gene: TRBJ1-5
V gene: TRBV27
D gene: NA
clone size: NA
CDR3 DNA: TGTGCCCCCAGGGGAGGGACGGCGAATCAGCCCCAGCATTTT
CDR3 protein: CAPRGGTANQPQHF

J gene: TRBJ2-3
V gene: TRBV9
D gene: NA
clone size: NA
CDR3 DNA: TGTGCCAGCAGCGTAGCTTTGGCTAGTTTCAGAGATACGCAGTATTTT
CDR3 protein: CASSVALASFRDTQYF

J gene: TRBJ1-6
V gene: TRBV30
D gene: TRBD1
clone size: NA
CDR3 DNA: TGTGCCTGGAGCCCGACAGGGGGCTATTCACCCCTCCACTTT
CDR3 protein: CAWSPTGGYSPLHF

J gene: TRBJ1-2
V gene: TRBV14
D gene: TRBD1
clone size: NA
CDR3 DNA: TGTGCCAGCAGCCAAGAAGAAGGATACAGGGGGCGCGGCTTTGGCTACACCTTC
CDR3 protein: CASSQEEGYRGRGFGYTF

J gene: TRBJ2-5
V gene: TRBV6-6
D gene: TRBD2
clone size: NA
CDR3 DNA: TGTGCCAGCAGTAGGGTAGCGGGGGGTTTCGGGGAGACCCAGTACTTC
CDR3 protein: CASSRVAGGFGETQYF

J gene: TRBJ2-3
V gene: TRBV7-9
D gene: TRBD2
clone size: NA
CDR3 DNA: TGTGCCAGTAACAGCGGGGGGGAGGCAGATACGCAGTATTTT
CDR3 protein: CASNSGGEADTQYF

J gene: TRBJ1-2
V gene: TRBV2
D gene: NA
clone size: NA
CDR3 DNA: TGTGCCAGCAGGCCTCAGGGTTCTAACTATGGCTACACCTTC
CDR3 protein: CASRPQGSNYGYTF

J gene: TRBJ1-1
V gene: TRBV6-6
D gene: TRBD1
clone size: NA
CDR3 DNA: TGTGCCAGCAGTCGACAGGGGAACACTGAAGCTTTCTTT
CDR3 protein: CASSRQGNTEAFF

J gene: TRBJ2-2
V gene: TRBV6-4
D gene: NA
clone size: NA
CDR3 DNA: TGTGCCAGCAGTGTAACAGGAGAGACCGGGGAGCTGTTTTTT
CDR3 protein: CASSVTGETGELFF

J gene: TRBJ2-1
V gene: TRBV19
D gene: NA
clone size: NA
CDR3 DNA: TGTGCCAGCGCCGAGACAGGCGACAACTCCTACAATGAGCAGTTCTTC
CDR3 protein: CASAETGDNSYNEQFF

J gene: TRBJ2-7
V gene: TRBV10-3
D gene: TRBD1
clone size: NA
CDR3 DNA: TGTGCCATCAGTGACAGGACAGGGGGCTCGTACGAGCAGTACTTC
CDR3 protein: CAISDRTGGSYEQYF

J gene: TRBJ2-1
V gene: TRBV5-1
D gene: TRBD2
clone size: NA
CDR3 DNA: TGCGCCAGCAGCCCCGGACTAGCGGGGTACTCCTACAATGAGCAGTTCTTC
CDR3 protein: CASSPGLAGYSYNEQFF

J gene: TRBJ1-4
V gene: TRBV29-1
D gene: TRBD1
clone size: NA
CDR3 DNA: TGCAGCGTTGAAGGGGGGACAGGGGGCGGTGAAAAACTGTTTTTT
CDR3 protein: CSVEGGTGGGEKLFF

J gene: TRBJ2-3
V gene: TRBV5-4
D gene: NA
clone size: NA
CDR3 DNA: TGTGCCAGCAGCGTGGACATTAGCACAGATACGCAGTATTTT
CDR3 protein: CASSVDISTDTQYF

J gene: TRBJ1-1
V gene: TRBV13
D gene: NA
clone size: NA
CDR3 DNA: TGTGCCAGCAGCTACGACAGAACTGAAGCTTTCTTT
CDR3 protein: CASSYDRTEAFF

J gene: TRBJ1-3
V gene: TRBV3-1/TRBV3-2
D gene: NA
clone size: NA
CDR3 DNA: TGTGCCAGCAGCCGTGGGGCAAGGGCGTTGATTGGAAACACCATATATTTT
CDR3 protein: CASSRGARALIGNTIYF

J gene: TRBJ1-1
V gene: TRBV7-2
D gene: NA
clone size: few
CDR3 DNA: TGTGCCAGCAGCTTGTCAGGGGTGAACACTGAAGCTTTCTTT
CDR3 protein: CASSLSGVNTEAFF

J gene: TRBJ1-6
V gene: TRBV6-1
D gene: NA
clone size: NA
CDR3 DNA: TGTGCCAGCAGTGACCAGGGACAACCTCATTCACCCCTCCACTTT
CDR3 protein: CASSDQGQPHSPLHF

J gene: TRBJ2-5
V gene: TRBV2
D gene: NA
clone size: NA
CDR3 DNA: TGTGCCAGCAGTGAAGCTCAACAGGTTGGGAAGGAGACCCAGTACTTC
CDR3 protein: CASSEAQQVGKETQYF

J gene: TRBJ1-4
V gene: TRBV6-1
D gene: TRBD1
clone size: NA
CDR3 DNA: TGTGCCAGCAGTGAAGGGGACAGGGCAAAACTGTTTTTT
CDR3 protein: CASSEGDRAKLFF

J gene: TRBJ1-2
V gene: TRBV9
D gene: TRBD1
clone size: few
CDR3 DNA: TGTGCCAGCAGCGCAACCTACAGGGGTACTAGCTACACCTTC
CDR3 protein: CASSATYRGTSYTF

J gene: TRBJ2-7
V gene: TRBV9
D gene: NA
clone size: NA
CDR3 DNA: TGTGCCAGCAGCGTAGTGGAGGGGGCTCCCCACGAGCAGTACTTC
CDR3 protein: CASSVVEGAPHEQYF